Shown below are 24 T cell receptor beta chains from a single sample sequenced in a study of human T cells and chemical hapten exposure. Time point specified: patch test 2, 6 weeks after DPC sensitization. Regarding treatment: therapeutic diphenylcyclopropenone sensitization with weekly scalp DPC. One entry per CDR3 protein, called by TCRdb with MiXCR from the RACE reads. This sample yields about 43,000 distinct CDR3 sequences, of which approximately 3.4% are seen a single time; 6.5% to 8% belongs to the top ten. The specimen was whole blood, collected in connection with sensitization to the hapten diphenylcyclopropenone (DPC). These receptors were collected from a man aged 35 to 55 with alopecia areata. Some clones in this sample may be carry-over from other donors' samples.

Comment on this clonotype: This may come from a read error, since a much larger clone is one base off. The chain recombines TRBV28 with TRBJ1-1; D perhaps matches TRBD1 (6 bases). The CDR3 is 14 amino acids. Germline V lookup: CDR1 MDHEN, CDR2 SYDVKM. CDR3 sequence (DNA): TGTGTCAGCAGTTTCCAGGGGTTAGGCACTGAAGCTTTCTTT. Translating gives CVSSFQGLGTEAFF.

This clonotype was seen repeatedly, ten times or more. The chain couples TRBV24-1 to TRBJ2-2; D remains unclear. Between the trimmed V and J ends, which lost 7 bases and 2 bases, there was a span of 13 bases. Germline CDR1 is KGHDR and CDR2 is SFDVKD. This CDR3 spans 15 amino acids. The CDR3 DNA is TGTGCCACCAGCCACGTGGGCGGTAACACCGGGGAGCTGTTTTTT. This translates into CATSHVGGNTGELFF.

This clonotype came up many times. The chain combines TRBV7-2 with TRBJ1-2; weak D call: TRBD1 (5 bases). This CDR3 is 15 amino acids long. V lost 1 base and J lost 0, with 9 bases in between. Germline V gene data show CDR1 as SGHTA and CDR2 as FQGNSA. The CDR3 sequence: CASSLGQNTNYGYTF. CDR3 in DNA: TGTGCCAGCAGCTTAGGACAGAATACTAACTATGGCTACACCTTC.

This clonotype was counted many times. The chain couples TRBV3-1 to TRBJ2-5; 7 nucleotides match TRBD1. Germline values: CDR1 LGHDT, CDR2 YNNKEL (reference sequence). V shed 1 base and J 5 bases; nucleotides not matched to a gene: 28. The CDR3 length is 22 residues. The CDR3 DNA reads TGTGCCAGCAGCCAAGGAGCCCAACCGGGACAGTCGAGTTTTCCCCCCCGGGAGACCCAGTACTTC. Translating it yields CASSQGAQPGQSSFPPRETQYF.

This clonotype was recorded at least ten times. DNA of the CDR3: TGTGCCAGCAGTTTTTGGGACAGGGTTTCCTACGAGCAGTACTTC. Amino acids: CASSFWDRVSYEQYF. The rearrangement links TRBV12-3 or TRBV12-4 to TRBJ2-7; 9 bases map to TRBD1. CDR3 length: 15 residues. After removal of 3 bases from V and 1 base from J, the junction contained 4 bases not matched to a gene.

This clonotype was seen many times. The chain joins TRBV5-1 to TRBJ2-3; a possible D gene is TRBD2 (6 bases). Germline V gene lookup returns CDR1 SGHRS and CDR2 YFSETQ. This CDR3 has 18 residues. The CDR3 loop reads CVSPEGIGGPLSTDTQYF. DNA of the CDR3: TGCGTGAGTCCAGAGGGGATCGGGGGACCACTAAGCACAGATACGCAGTATTTT.

In its sample, this clonotype was seen many times. The V and J genes are TRBV11-1 and TRBJ2-1; 8 bases line up with TRBD1. The CDR3 runs 15 residues. CDR1 and CDR2 from the germline V gene are SGHAT and FQDESV (reference sequence). Trimming at V came to 5 bases and at J to 4 bases, leaving 7 bases not matched to a gene. Here the CDR3 reads CASSGDRGGYNEQFF. The CDR3 DNA reads TGTGCCAGCAGCGGAGACAGGGGAGGATACAATGAGCAGTTCTTC. Complete variable domain (other parts from reference TRBV11-1 and TRBJ2-1): EAEVAQSPRYKITEKSQAVAFWCDPISGHATLYWYRQILGQGPELLVQFQDESVVDDSQLPKDRFSAERLKGVDSTLKIQPAELGDSAMYLCASSGDRGGYNEQFFGPGTRLTVL.

Concerning this clonotype itself: This may be a read error, as it is one base from a much larger clone. The chain carries TRBV29-1 and TRBJ2-7; 8 bases are a match to TRBD2. The CDR3 runs to 13 residues. The J segment lost 4 bases and the V segment lost 4 bases, leaving 6 bases of the junction unmatched. CDR1 and CDR2 (germline): SQVTM, ANQGSEA. In DNA form, the CDR3 reads TGCAGCGTTGTAAACGGGAGGGAGTACGAGCAGTACTTC. Amino acids: CSVVNGREYEQYF.

This clonotype has ten or more counts. This sequence joins TRBV12-3 or TRBV12-4 and TRBJ2-2; D is perhaps TRBD2 (6 bases). V lost 7 bases and J 3 bases, leaving 12 bases between the germline ends. The CDR3 is made up of 14 amino acids. Here the CDR3 DNA reads TGTGCCAGCAAATACGGGACTCACACCGGGGAGCTGTTTTTT. Translating it yields CASKYGTHTGELFF.

This clonotype was observed at least ten times. This chain joins TRBV7-2 and TRBJ2-3; D unclear. Germline lookup yields CDR1 SGHTA and CDR2 FQGNSA. The CDR3 contains 14 residues. V was pared by 4 bases and J by 2 bases, with 10 bases between. This chain's CDR3 is CASSSLQHTDTQYF. DNA of the CDR3: TGTGCCAGCAGCTCCCTCCAACACACAGATACGCAGTATTTT. Together with reference TRBV7-2 and TRBJ2-3, the CDR3 gives the full variable domain: GAGVSQSPSNKVTEKGKDVELRCDPISGHTALYWYRQSLGQGLEFLIYFQGNSAPDKSGLPSDRFSAERTGGSVSTLTIQRTQQEDSAVYLCASSSLQHTDTQYFGPGTRLTVL.

Ten or more counts support this clonotype. The rearrangement links TRBV12-3 or TRBV12-4 to TRBJ2-1, with D possibly TRBD1 on 6 matching bases. V was pared by 6 bases and J by 5 bases, with 17 bases between. This CDR3 has 15 amino acids. The DNA for the CDR3 is TGTGCCAGCAGCCCAGGGGATGCGAGGAACAATGAGCAGTTCTTC. Encoded protein: CASSPGDARNNEQFF.

This clonotype was observed a few times. The CDR3 nucleotides are TGTGCCAGCAGCGGAAGACTAGCGGGAGCAAGGACCGGGGAGCTGTTTTTT. Its protein product is CASSGRLAGARTGELFF. The chain links TRBV5-6 to TRBJ2-2; the match to TRBD2 covers 12 bases. In germline, CDR1 is SGHDT, CDR2 YYEEEE. The CDR3 is 17 amino acids. J gave up 5 bases and V 4 bases, and 9 bases lay outside the gene matches.

This clonotype was counted many times. The chain has TRBV6-2 or TRBV6-3 and TRBJ2-1, with D perhaps TRBD2 (6 bases). Germline CDR1 MNHEY, CDR2 SVGEGT. Between the trimmed V and J ends, which lost 0 bases and 3 bases, there was a span of 15 bases. The CDR3 has 17 amino acids. CDR3 sequence: CASSYSSPRGVYNEQFF. DNA for the CDR3: TGTGCCAGCAGTTACTCGAGCCCCCGCGGGGTCTACAATGAGCAGTTCTTC.

This clonotype came up many times. The rearrangement joins TRBV6-2 or TRBV6-3 to TRBJ2-7, with D perhaps matching TRBD2 (6 bases). Germline V gene lookup returns CDR1 MNHEY and CDR2 SVGEGT. The CDR3 covers 15 residues. Trimming pared 7 bases from V and 3 bases from J, leaving 19 bases between. The CDR3 bases are TGTGCCAGCACCTCCTTTGGGGGAGGCCTCTACGAGCAGTACTTC. This codes for CASTSFGGGLYEQYF.

This clonotype was detected ten times or more. The rearrangement uses TRBV7-9 and TRBJ2-7; 11 nucleotides match TRBD1. This CDR3 is 14 amino acids long. V shed 10 bases and J 4 bases; nucleotides not matched to a gene: 9. CDR1 and CDR2 from the germline V gene are SEHNR and FQNEAQ (reference sequence). The CDR3, as DNA: TGTGCCACCCGGACAGGGGGCGAGGGGTACGAGCAGTACTTC. Its protein is CATRTGGEGYEQYF.

This clonotype came up many times. The genes are TRBV6-6 and TRBJ2-7; 9 bases agree with TRBD2. Trimming cost V 4 bases and J 2 bases; bases outside gene matches: 6. CDR1 MNHNY and CDR2 SVGAGI come from the germline V gene (reference sequence). The CDR3 extends over 15 amino acids. CDR3 bases: TGTGCCAGCAGTTCCCCTAGCGGGGCGACCTACGAGCAGTACTTC. It yields the protein CASSSPSGATYEQYF.

This clonotype was detected ten times or more. This sequence joins TRBV7-6 and TRBJ2-3, with a possible D match to TRBD1 (5 bases). This CDR3 comprises 17 residues. Germline V CDR1 and CDR2: SGHVS, FNYEAQ. The ends were cut back, 0 bases at V and 0 bases at J, with 13 bases in the middle. CDR3 DNA: TGTGCCAGCAGCTTAGCGCGGTCGACAGAAAGCACAGATACGCAGTATTTT. Its protein is CASSLARSTESTDTQYF. The full variable domain, rest sourced from reference TRBV7-6 and TRBJ2-3, is GAGVSQSPRYKVTKRGQDVALRCDPISGHVSLYWYRQALGQGPEFLTYFNYEAQQDKSGLPNDRFSAERPEGSISTLTIQRTEQRDSAMYRCASSLARSTESTDTQYFGPGTRLTVL.

This clonotype has ten or more counts. The chain links TRBV12-3 or TRBV12-4 to TRBJ1-6, with a tentative D call TRBD1 (5 bases). V lost 3 bases and J lost 10, with 19 bases in between. The length of the CDR3 is 16 residues. The DNA for the CDR3 is TGTGCCAGCAGTTTGATTCTCGGGACCGGTAGCTCACCCCTCCACTTT. Its translation: CASSLILGTGSSPLHF.

This clonotype was detected ten times or more. V gene TRBV20-1 combines with J gene TRBJ2-7; unclear D gene. CDR1 DFQATT and CDR2 SNEGSKA come from the germline V gene (reference sequence). The CDR3 contains 12 residues. V shed 1 base and J shed 3 bases, with 7 bases lying between them. The CDR3 protein is CSARGVGYEQYF. CDR3 in DNA: TGCAGTGCTAGAGGGGTAGGCTACGAGCAGTACTTC.

Ten or more counts support this clonotype. CDR3 amino acids: CASSLRTSTKNIQYF. In nucleotides, the CDR3 is TGTGCCAGCAGCCTCCGGACTAGCACCAAAAACATTCAGTACTTC. V gene TRBV3-1 combines with J gene TRBJ2-4, with 8 bases fitting TRBD2. The V segment lost 4 bases and the J segment 2 bases; nucleotides outside the gene matches: 4. CDR1 is LGHDT, CDR2 YNNKEL, per germline (reference sequence). CDR3 size: 15 residues.

A single count supports this clonotype. This clone may be a read error of a much larger clone one base away. The chain employs TRBV20-1 and TRBJ2-1, with 7 bases that match TRBD2. Germline CDR1 and CDR2: DFQATT and SNEGSKA (reference sequence). This CDR3 contains 16 residues. The CDR3 sequence is CCLHPGGLSSYNEQFF. The CDR3, as DNA: TGCTGTCTCCACCCGGGAGGATTAAGCTCCTACAATGAGCAGTTCTTC.

This clonotype was counted ten times or more. J is TRBJ1-4 and V is TRBV6-5, with TRBD1 as a possible D gene (6 bases). Germline V gene lookup returns CDR1 MNHEY and CDR2 SVGAGI. V lost 5 bases and J lost 5, with 12 bases in between. This CDR3 comprises 14 residues. This CDR3 is CASSQTGMNEKLFF. CDR3 DNA: TGTGCCAGCAGTCAAACAGGGATGAATGAAAAACTGTTTTTT.

Sample share makes this clonotype medium-sized (0.01 to 0.1%). J is TRBJ2-3 and V is TRBV29-1; the D is unclear. The germline gives CDR1 SQVTM, CDR2 ANQGSEA. There are 14 residues in the CDR3. With 7 bases removed from V and 0 bases from J, the gap between germline ends came to 14 bases. CDR3 residues: CSESLGSSTDTQYF. The CDR3 DNA sequence: TGCAGCGAATCGCTAGGAAGTAGCACAGATACGCAGTATTTT.

This clonotype was recorded many times. This rearrangement joins TRBV9 to TRBJ2-5, with D possibly TRBD2 on 7 matching bases. Trimming took 4 bases from V and 4 from J, leaving 14 bases between them. This CDR3 spans 14 amino acids. The V gene's germline CDR1 is SGDLS and CDR2 YYNGEE. CDR3 DNA: TGTGCCAGCAGCCCAGAGGGGGGGCGAGAGACCCAGTACTTC. Translation gives CASSPEGGRETQYF.